The 21 T cell receptor beta chains below were found in one sample sequenced in a study of siplizumab effects on memory and regulatory T cells. Libraries were prepared by immunoSEQ multiplex PCR; TCRdb keeps only in-frame clonotypes and omits some of them. Of fewer than 130,000 clones detected, around nine tenths appear once; the ten largest clones hold approximately 1.2%. Sequences were obtained from CD4+ T cells sorted from blood. The receptors come from a human donor in good health.

The chain is built from TRBV18 and TRBJ2-5, with D perhaps matching TRBD1 (6 bases). The CDR3 runs to 13 residues. The V gene lost 4 bases and the J gene lost 2 bases, with 8 bases spanning the gap. Germline V CDR1 and CDR2: KGHSH, LQKENI. The CDR3 DNA sequence: TGTGCCAGCTCACAGGGGGAACAAGAGACCCAGTACTTC. As protein: CASSQGEQETQYF.

The CDR3: CASAATSGRLQSSYEQYF. CDR3 bases: TGTGCTAGTGCCGCGACTAGCGGGAGATTGCAGAGCTCCTACGAGCAGTACTTC. The chain is built from TRBV12-5 and TRBJ2-7; 12 nucleotides align to TRBD2. Trimming cost V 7 bases and J 0 bases; bases outside gene matches: 13. The CDR3 has 18 residues. CDR1 and CDR2 (germline): LGHNT, FRNRAP.

The chain is built from TRBV9 and TRBJ2-6; TRBD1 matches at 9 bases. Per germline, CDR1 SGDLS and CDR2 YYNGEE. The CDR3 spans 19 residues. The V segment lost 4 bases and the J segment 0 bases; nucleotides outside the gene matches: 11. This CDR3 reads CASSLEHPGQGSGANVLTF. The CDR3 DNA reads TGTGCCAGCAGCTTAGAACATCCGGGACAGGGCTCTGGGGCCAACGTCCTGACTTTC.

This rearrangement joins TRBV21-1 to TRBJ2-3; TRBD2, as called in the table, went unchecked against the DNA. TRBV21-1 is flagged as a pseudogene. The CDR3 extends over 17 amino acids. DNA for the CDR3: TGTGCCAGCAGCAACAGAAAGCGGATCCGAAACACAGATACGCAGTATTTT. Translation: CASSNRKRIRNTDTQYF.

This chain uses TRBV5-1 with TRBJ2-7; D assignment may be TRBD1 or TRBD2 (5 bases each). Trimming shortened V by 8 bases and J by 5 bases, and 20 bases separated the two germline ends. Germline V gene data show CDR1 as SGHRS and CDR2 as YFSETQ. The CDR3 runs to 14 residues. CDR3 DNA: TGCGCCAGTTCCGGGGACCCAGGGATCGACGAGCAGTACTTC. Encoded protein: CASSGDPGIDEQYF.

The V and J genes are TRBV4-1 and TRBJ2-7, with 9 bases aligning to TRBD1. The germline V gene encodes CDR1 MGHRA and CDR2 YSYEKL. This CDR3 region has 15 residues. V gave up 2 bases and J gave up 3 bases; unmatched junction bases: 5. The CDR3 here is CASSQIGTGNYEQYF. The CDR3 bases are TGCGCCAGCAGCCAAATTGGGACAGGGAACTACGAGCAGTACTTC.

This sequence joins TRBV7-8 and TRBJ2-1; no reliable D call. The CDR3 extends over 14 amino acids. CDR1 is SGHVS, CDR2 FQNEAQ, per germline. V lost 2 bases and J 8 bases, leaving 13 bases between the germline ends. DNA for the CDR3: TGTGCCAGCAGCTTATTCCCACTAACGTATGAGCAGTTCTTC. Protein: CASSLFPLTYEQFF.

V usage is TRBV2 and J usage is TRBJ2-1; TRBD2 matches 10 bases. Trimming cost V 2 bases and J 9 bases; bases outside gene matches: 7. CDR3 size: 15 residues. Germline V CDR1 and CDR2: SNHLY, FYNNEI. CDR3 sequence reads: CASSEYLAGVGEQFF. The CDR3 DNA follows: TGTGCCAGCAGTGAATATCTAGCGGGAGTGGGTGAGCAGTTCTTC.

V usage is TRBV15 and J usage is TRBJ2-1; 9 nucleotides line up with TRBD2. V shed 4 bases and J 7 bases; nucleotides not matched to a gene: 11. The CDR3 is 16 amino acids. Germline V CDR1 and CDR2: LNHNV, YYDKDF (reference sequence). The CDR3 sequence is CATSTQIAGEGNEQFF. The CDR3 region has the DNA TGTGCCACCAGCACCCAGATAGCGGGAGAGGGAAATGAGCAGTTCTTC.

The chain employs TRBV18 and TRBJ1-1; D remains unclear. The CDR3 consists of 13 residues. CDR1 is KGHSH, CDR2 LQKENI, per germline. V lost 8 bases and J lost 1, with 11 bases in between. The CDR3 DNA reads TGTGCCAGCCAGCCCTCTCAGAACACTGAAGCTTTCTTT. This sequence encodes CASQPSQNTEAFF.

Remarks on this clone: The junction departs from germline at one end; a sequencing error may be responsible. The chain is built from TRBV7-7 and TRBJ1-1; tentative D call: TRBD1 (6 bases). This CDR3 contains 13 residues. The germline CDR1 and CDR2 sequences are SSHAT and FNYEAQ (reference sequence). The CDR3 bases are TGTGCTAGCAGCCAGGACAGGAACACTGAAGCTTTCTTT. Encoded protein: CASSQDRNTEAFF. The entire variable domain, with the rest obtained from reference TRBV7-7 and TRBJ1-1, is as follows: GAGVSQSPRYKVTKRGQDVTLRCDPISSHATLYWYQQALGQGPEFLTYFNYEAQPDKSGLPSDRFSAERPEGSISTLTIQRTEQRDSAMYRCASSQDRNTEAFFGQGTRLTVV.

V is TRBV5-1 and J is TRBJ1-3; D is perhaps TRBD1 (5 bases). Trimming removed 2 bases from V and 0 bases from J, with 6 bases in between. Germline V lookup: CDR1 SGHRS, CDR2 YFSETQ. There are 14 residues in the CDR3. CDR3 in DNA: TGCGCCAGCAGCTTTACAGGCTCTGGAAACACCATATATTTT. Protein: CASSFTGSGNTIYF.

The rearrangement joins TRBV13 to TRBJ2-1; D is ambiguous. The CDR3 covers 15 residues. Trimming took 4 bases from V and 7 from J, leaving 17 bases between them. Germline V gene sequence: CDR1 PRHDT, CDR2 FYEKMQ (reference sequence). The CDR3 DNA reads as TGTGCCAGCAGCTACTTTCCCCCCGCAGTGAATGAGCAGTTCTTC. It specifies CASSYFPPAVNEQFF.

In regard to this clone: This specimen includes other DNA sequences encoding the same CDR3. The chain is built from TRBV18 and TRBJ2-2; D not resolved. The V and J ends lost 1 base and 4 bases respectively, with 7 bases between them. Germline-derived CDR1 and CDR2 are KGHSH and LQKENI. The CDR3 runs 14 residues. DNA for the CDR3: TGTGCCAGCTCACCACGGTCAGCCACCGGGGAGCTGTTTTTT. Its translation is CASSPRSATGELFF.

The chain uses TRBV6-5 and TRBJ1-5; D perhaps matches TRBD1 (5 bases). Germline CDR1 reads MNHEY; CDR2 reads SVGAGI. Deletions cut 4 bases from V and 0 bases from J, with 13 bases between. This CDR3 has 16 residues. CDR3 sequence reads: CASSWDGPGSNQPQHF. The CDR3 DNA sequence: TGTGCCAGCAGTTGGGACGGCCCCGGTAGCAATCAGCCCCAGCATTTT.

V and J are TRBV29-1 and TRBJ1-2; D remains unclear. V lost 7 bases, J lost 6 bases, and 21 bases lay in between. The CDR3 is made up of 14 amino acids. Germline-derived CDR1 and CDR2 are SQVTM and ANQGSEA. CDR3 in amino acids: CSAHRSGLGNGYTF. The CDR3 DNA is TGCAGCGCCCACCGGTCCGGACTGGGGAATGGCTACACCTTC. Variable domain in full (rest from reference TRBV29-1 and TRBJ1-2): SAVISQKPSRDICQRGTSLTIQCQVDSQVTMMFWYRQQPGQSLTLIATANQGSEATYESGFVIDKFPISRPNLTFSTLTVSNMSPEDSSIYLCSAHRSGLGNGYTFGSGTRLTVV.

This rearrangement joins TRBV2 to TRBJ1-1; D is possibly TRBD1 (6 bases). Germline V gene lookup returns CDR1 SNHLY and CDR2 FYNNEI. V was pared by 5 bases and J by 5 bases, with 15 bases between. The CDR3 contains 14 residues. The CDR3, as DNA: TGTGCCAGCAGTCCCGACAGGTTGTGGACTGAAGCTTTCTTT. This encodes CASSPDRLWTEAFF.

In nucleotides, the CDR3 is TGTGCCAGTACCGTTAGCGGAAACTCCTACGAGCAGTACTTC. Translating it yields CASTVSGNSYEQYF. V and J are TRBV19 and TRBJ2-7; perhaps TRBD2 as D (6 bases). Trimming left V 7 bases short and J 0 bases short, with 13 bases between. This CDR3 is 14 amino acids long. CDR1 and CDR2 from the germline V gene are LNHDA and SQIVND (reference sequence).

The V call is TRBV30, the J call TRBJ2-5; D may be TRBD2 (6 bases). The CDR3 length is 16 residues. Trimming stripped 3 bases from V and 1 base from J, with 18 bases between. Germline V gives CDR1 GTSNPN, CDR2 SVGIG (reference sequence). The CDR3 DNA sequence: TGTGCCTGGAGCCAACTCGGGGGTACTCCCCAAGAGACCCAGTACTTC. This translates into CAWSQLGGTPQETQYF.

The gene calls are TRBV18 and TRBJ1-3; no definite D call. This CDR3 comprises 15 residues. CDR1 is KGHSH, CDR2 LQKENI, per germline. V lost 3 bases and J 1 base, leaving 10 bases between the germline ends. The CDR3 sequence is CASSPVQGSGNTIYF. The DNA for the CDR3 is TGTGCCAGCTCACCGGTGCAAGGGTCTGGAAACACCATATATTTT.

The chain recombines TRBV11-3 with TRBJ2-3; either TRBD1 or TRBD2 may supply D (5 bases each). The V gene lost 3 bases and the J gene lost 4 bases, with 8 bases spanning the gap. Germline values: CDR1 SGHNT, CDR2 YENEEA. The CDR3 consists of 13 residues. The CDR3 here is CASSLRGPDTQYF. In DNA form, the CDR3 reads TGTGCCAGCAGCTTGAGGGGTCCAGATACGCAGTATTTT.